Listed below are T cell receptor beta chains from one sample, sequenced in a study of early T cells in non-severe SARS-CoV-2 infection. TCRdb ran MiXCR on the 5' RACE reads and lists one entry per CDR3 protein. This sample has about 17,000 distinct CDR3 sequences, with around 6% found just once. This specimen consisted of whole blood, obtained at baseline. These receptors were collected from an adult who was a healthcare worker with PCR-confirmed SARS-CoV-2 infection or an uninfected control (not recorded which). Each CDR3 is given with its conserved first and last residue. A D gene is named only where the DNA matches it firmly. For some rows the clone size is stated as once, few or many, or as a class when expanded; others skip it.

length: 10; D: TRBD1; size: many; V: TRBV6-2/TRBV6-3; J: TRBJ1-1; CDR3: CASGQAKAFF; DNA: TGTGCCAGCGGACAGGCAAAAGCTTTCTTT
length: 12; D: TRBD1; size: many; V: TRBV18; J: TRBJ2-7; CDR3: CASSLQGEEQYF; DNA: TGTGCCAGCTCATTACAGGGGGAAGAGCAGTACTTC
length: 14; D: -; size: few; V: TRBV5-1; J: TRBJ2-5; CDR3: CASSLFGDQETQYF; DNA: TGCGCCAGCAGCTTGTTTGGAGACCAAGAGACCCAGTACTTC
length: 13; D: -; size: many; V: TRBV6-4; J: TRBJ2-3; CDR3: CASSETMRDTQYF; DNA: TGTGCCAGCAGTGAAACAATGCGGGATACGCAGTATTTT
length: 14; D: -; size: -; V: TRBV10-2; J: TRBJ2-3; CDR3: CASSEAGLGGTQYF; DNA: TGCGCCAGCAGTGAGGCAGGGCTAGGAGGTACGCAGTATTTT
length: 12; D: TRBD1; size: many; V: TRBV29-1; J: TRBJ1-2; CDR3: CSVEDRVYGYTF; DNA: TGCAGCGTCGAAGACAGGGTCTATGGCTACACCTTC
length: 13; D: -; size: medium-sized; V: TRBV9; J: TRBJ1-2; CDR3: CASSAGGNYGYTF; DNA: TGTGCCAGCAGCGCGGGGGGTAACTATGGCTACACCTTC
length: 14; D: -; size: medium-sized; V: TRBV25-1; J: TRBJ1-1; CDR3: CASKAGVAGAEAFF; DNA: TGTGCCAGCAAAGCGGGCGTCGCAGGCGCTGAAGCTTTCTTT
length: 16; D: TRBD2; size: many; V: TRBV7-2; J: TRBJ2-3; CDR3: CASSSRPRGGADTQYF; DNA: TGTGCCAGCAGCTCAAGACCCCGCGGGGGGGCGGATACGCAGTATTTT
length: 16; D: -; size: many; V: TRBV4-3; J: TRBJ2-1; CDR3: CASSQEGGAVYNEQFF; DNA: TGCGCCAGCAGCCAAGAAGGGGGGGCCGTTTACAATGAGCAGTTCTTC
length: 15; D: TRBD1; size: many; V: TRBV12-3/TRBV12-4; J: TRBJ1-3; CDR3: CASSRTGSSGNTIYF; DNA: TGTGCCAGCAGTCGGACAGGTTCCTCTGGAAACACCATATATTTT
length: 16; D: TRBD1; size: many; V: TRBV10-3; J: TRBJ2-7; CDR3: CAISGGTVPSSYEQYF; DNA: TGTGCCATCAGTGGGGGGACAGTACCCTCCTCCTACGAGCAGTACTTC
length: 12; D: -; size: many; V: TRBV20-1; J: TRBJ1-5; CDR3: CSAKSGNQPQHF; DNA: TGCAGTGCCAAGTCAGGTAATCAGCCCCAGCATTTT
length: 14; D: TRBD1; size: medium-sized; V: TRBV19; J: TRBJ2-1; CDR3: CASSRTGPYNEQFF; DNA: TGTGCCAGTAGTCGGACAGGTCCTTACAATGAGCAGTTCTTC
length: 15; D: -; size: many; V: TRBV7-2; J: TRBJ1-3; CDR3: CASSLRFGKYDTIYF; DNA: TGTGCCAGCAGCTTAAGGTTCGGGAAATACGACACCATATATTTT
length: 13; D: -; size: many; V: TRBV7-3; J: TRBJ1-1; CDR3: CASSFGGGTEAFF; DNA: TGTGCCAGCAGCTTCGGGGGGGGCACTGAAGCTTTCTTT
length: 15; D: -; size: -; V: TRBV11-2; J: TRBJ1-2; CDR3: CASSLETGINYGYTF; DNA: TGTGCCAGCAGCTTAGAAACAGGGATTAACTATGGCTACACCTTC
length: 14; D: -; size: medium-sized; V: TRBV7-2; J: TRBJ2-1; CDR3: CASSLVVSHNEQFF; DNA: TGTGCCAGCAGCTTAGTGGTCAGCCACAATGAGCAGTTCTTC
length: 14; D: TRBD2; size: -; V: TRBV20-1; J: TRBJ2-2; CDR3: CSAEPGTRSGELFF; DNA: TGCAGTGCTGAACCGGGGACTAGATCCGGGGAGCTGTTTTTT
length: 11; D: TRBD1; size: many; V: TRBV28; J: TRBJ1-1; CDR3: CASHQGQGTFF; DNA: TGTGCCAGTCACCAGGGACAGGGGACTTTCTTT
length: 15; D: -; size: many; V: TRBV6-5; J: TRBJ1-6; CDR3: CASSYRGASHSPLHF; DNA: TGTGCCAGCAGTTACCGGGGGGCATCTCATTCACCCCTCCACTTT
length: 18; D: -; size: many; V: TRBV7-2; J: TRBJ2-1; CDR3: CASSYNAGAGGTYNEQFF; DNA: TGTGCCAGCAGCTACAATGCTGGGGCCGGGGGAACCTACAATGAGCAGTTCTTC
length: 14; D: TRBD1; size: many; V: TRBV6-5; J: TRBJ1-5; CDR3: CASSRTGGNQPQHF; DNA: TGTGCCAGCAGCCGGACAGGGGGGAATCAGCCCCAGCATTTT
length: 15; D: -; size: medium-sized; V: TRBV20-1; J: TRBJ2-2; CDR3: CSARDPGVYTGELFF; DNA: TGCAGTGCTAGAGATCCAGGGGTTTACACCGGGGAGCTGTTTTTT
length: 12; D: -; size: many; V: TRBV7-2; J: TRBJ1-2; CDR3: CASSLDRHGYTF; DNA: TGTGCCAGCAGCTTAGACAGGCATGGCTACACCTTC
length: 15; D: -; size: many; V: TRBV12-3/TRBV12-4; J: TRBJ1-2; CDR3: CASSFRRGAGYGYTF; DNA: TGTGCCAGCAGTTTCCGCAGGGGCGCTGGCTATGGCTACACCTTC
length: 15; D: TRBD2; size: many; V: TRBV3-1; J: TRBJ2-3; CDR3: CASSQAGDYTDTQYF; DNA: TGTGCCAGCAGCCAAGCGGGGGACTACACAGATACGCAGTATTTT
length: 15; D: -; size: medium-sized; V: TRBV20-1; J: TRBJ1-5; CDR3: CSARDPGTSNQPQHF; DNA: TGCAGTGCTAGAGATCCAGGGACAAGCAATCAGCCCCAGCATTTT
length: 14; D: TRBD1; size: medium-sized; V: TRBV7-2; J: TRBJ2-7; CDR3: CASSFQTGDYEQYF; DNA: TGTGCCAGCAGTTTCCAGACAGGGGACTACGAGCAGTACTTC
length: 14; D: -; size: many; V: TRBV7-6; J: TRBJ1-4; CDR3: CASKDGPTNEKLFF; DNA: TGTGCCAGCAAGGACGGTCCAACTAATGAAAAACTGTTTTTT
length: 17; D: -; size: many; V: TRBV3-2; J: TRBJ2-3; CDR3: CASSRRPGTGGTDTQYF; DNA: TGTGCCAGCAGCCGACGGCCCGGGACCGGCGGCACAGATACGCAGTATTTT
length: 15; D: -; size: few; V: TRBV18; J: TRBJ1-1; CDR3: CASSLEAGLNTEAFF; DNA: TGTGCCAGCTCCCTGGAGGCAGGATTGAACACTGAAGCTTTCTTT
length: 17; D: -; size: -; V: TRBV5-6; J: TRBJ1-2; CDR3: CASTFLGLTAFHYGYTF; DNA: TGTGCCAGCACCTTTCTTGGCCTGACAGCATTCCACTATGGCTACACCTTC
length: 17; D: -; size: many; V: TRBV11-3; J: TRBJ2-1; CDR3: CASSLAHSGSSYNEQFF; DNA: TGTGCCAGCAGCTTAGCCCATTCAGGTAGCTCCTACAATGAGCAGTTCTTC
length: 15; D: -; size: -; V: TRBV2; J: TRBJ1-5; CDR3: CASSEARGAGQPQHF; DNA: TGTGCCAGCAGTGAAGCGCGGGGGGCAGGTCAGCCCCAGCATTTT
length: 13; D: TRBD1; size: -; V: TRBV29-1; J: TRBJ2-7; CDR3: CSVGTDSLSEQYF; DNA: TGCAGCGTCGGGACAGACTCCCTCTCCGAGCAGTACTTC
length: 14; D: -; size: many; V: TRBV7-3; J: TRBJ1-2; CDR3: CASSQGRWGSGYTF; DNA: TGTGCCAGCAGTCAGGGACGGTGGGGATCTGGCTACACCTTC
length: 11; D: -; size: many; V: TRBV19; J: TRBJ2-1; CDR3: CASNSYNEQFF; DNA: TGTGCCAGTAATTCGTACAATGAGCAGTTCTTC
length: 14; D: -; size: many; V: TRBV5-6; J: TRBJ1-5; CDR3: CASSLSPVNQPQHF; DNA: TGTGCCAGCAGCTTATCTCCGGTGAATCAGCCCCAGCATTTT
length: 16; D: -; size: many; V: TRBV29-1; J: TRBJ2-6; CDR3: CSVAISITSGANVLTF; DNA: TGCAGCGTTGCGATTTCTATTACCTCTGGGGCCAACGTCCTGACTTTC
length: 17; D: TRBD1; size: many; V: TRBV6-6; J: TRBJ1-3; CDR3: CASSYGFGTGPGNTIYF; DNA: TGTGCCAGCAGTTACGGTTTTGGGACAGGGCCGGGAAACACCATATATTTT
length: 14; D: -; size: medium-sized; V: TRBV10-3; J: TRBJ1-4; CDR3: CAISDSATNEKLFF; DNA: TGTGCCATCAGCGACAGTGCAACTAATGAAAAACTGTTTTTT
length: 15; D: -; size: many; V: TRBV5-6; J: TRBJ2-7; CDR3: CASSGGRLITYEQYF; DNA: TGTGCCAGCAGCGGGGGACGGCTAATCACCTACGAGCAGTACTTC
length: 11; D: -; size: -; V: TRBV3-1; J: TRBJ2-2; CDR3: CASGLGGELFF; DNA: TGTGCCAGCGGATTGGGCGGGGAGCTGTTTTTT
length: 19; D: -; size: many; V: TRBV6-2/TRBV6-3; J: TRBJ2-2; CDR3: CASSYSSWALTTNTGELFF; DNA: TGTGCCAGCAGTTACTCATCATGGGCCCTTACTACGAACACCGGGGAGCTGTTTTTT
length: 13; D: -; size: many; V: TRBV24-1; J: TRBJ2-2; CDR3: CATSGHRTGELFF; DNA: TGTGCCACCAGTGGGCATAGAACCGGGGAGCTGTTTTTT
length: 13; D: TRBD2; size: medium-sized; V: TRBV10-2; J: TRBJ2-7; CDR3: CASSGGGAYEQYF; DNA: TGCGCCAGCAGTGGCGGGGGGGCCTACGAGCAGTACTTC
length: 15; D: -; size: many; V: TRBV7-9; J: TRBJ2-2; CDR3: CASSLGYRDTGELFF; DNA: TGTGCCAGCAGCTTAGGATACAGAGACACCGGGGAGCTGTTTTTT
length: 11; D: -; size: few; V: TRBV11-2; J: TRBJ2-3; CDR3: CASSRGDTQYF; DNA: TGTGCCAGCAGCCGCGGAGATACGCAGTATTTT
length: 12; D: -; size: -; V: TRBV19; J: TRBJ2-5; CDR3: CASSLNLRTQYF; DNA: TGTGCCAGTAGTCTTAATCTACGGACCCAGTACTTC
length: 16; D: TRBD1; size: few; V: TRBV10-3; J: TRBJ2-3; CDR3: CAIRDEPGQGTDTQYF; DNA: TGTGCCATCAGAGACGAGCCGGGACAGGGGACAGATACGCAGTATTTT
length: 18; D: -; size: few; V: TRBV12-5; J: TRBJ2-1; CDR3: CASAPTTLGQFRPNEQFF; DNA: TGTGCTAGTGCCCCAACCACGCTCGGGCAGTTCAGGCCAAATGAGCAGTTCTTC
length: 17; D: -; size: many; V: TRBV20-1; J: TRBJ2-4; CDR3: CSARPSSGGLAKNIQYF; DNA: TGCAGTGCTAGGCCCTCCTCCGGAGGCCTAGCCAAAAACATTCAGTACTTC
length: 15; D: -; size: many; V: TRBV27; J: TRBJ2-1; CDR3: CASREDGGSYNEQFF; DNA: TGTGCCAGCAGAGAGGACGGGGGCTCCTACAATGAGCAGTTCTTC
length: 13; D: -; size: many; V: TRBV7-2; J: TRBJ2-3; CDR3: CASSPSAVYTQYF; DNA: TGTGCCAGCAGCCCTTCCGCGGTCTATACGCAGTATTTT
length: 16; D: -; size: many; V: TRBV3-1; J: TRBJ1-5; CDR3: CASSQAGALGGQPQHF; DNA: TGTGCCAGCAGCCAAGCGGGGGCCCTAGGGGGTCAGCCCCAGCATTTT
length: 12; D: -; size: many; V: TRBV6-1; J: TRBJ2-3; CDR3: CASRIRPTTQYF; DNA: TGTGCCAGCAGAATCAGGCCCACTACGCAGTATTTT
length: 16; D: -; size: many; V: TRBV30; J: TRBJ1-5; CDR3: CAWSVRQFYSNQPQHF; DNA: TGTGCCTGGAGTGTACGACAATTCTATAGCAATCAGCCCCAGCATTTT
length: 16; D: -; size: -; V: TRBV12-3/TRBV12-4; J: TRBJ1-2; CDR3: CASSSRQWITNYGYTF; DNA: TGTGCCAGCAGTTCGAGACAGTGGATTACTAACTATGGCTACACCTTC